This T cell receptor (beta chain) was retrieved from a study of shared clonotypes between healthy human individuals. Unsorted PBMC samples were amplified in replicate PCRs containing roughly 300 ng DNA, tens of thousands of T cell genomes. Original data processing: Because ImmunoSEQ provided only junction sequences with no quality scores, the filtering differed. Only in-frame clones appear in the TCRdb table, and some are missing; sequencing was by immunoSEQ multiplex PCR. From that table come the V and J calls and clone size; the DNA was used to work out D and trimming. The sample has 470,000 or so clones, about 85% seen once; the top ten hold 10% to 15%. The V gene end was trimmed by 6 bases and the J gene end by 11 bases; junction bases not matched to a gene: 12. The CDR3 extends over 15 amino acids. The germline V gene encodes CDR1 SEHNR and CDR2 FQNEAQ (reference sequence).

This chain links TRBV7-9 with TRBJ2-5, with 13 bases aligning to TRBD2. The source material was PBMCs. The origin of this receptor is a woman in her forties in good health. Some clones in this sample may be carry-over from other donors' samples. The CDR3 DNA is TGTGCCAGCAGTACGCGGACTAGCGGGAGCGATGATCAGTACTTC. Protein product: CASSTRTSGSDDQYF.